This is a list of T cell receptor beta chains from one sample in a study of radiotherapy plus CTLA-4 blockade in lung cancer. Using immunoSEQ multiplex PCR, the repertoire was profiled, and TCRdb retains in-frame clones only, with some absent. The repertoire holds about 36,000 clones, 55% to 80% seen once, with approximately 11% in the top ten. The starting material was peripheral blood, obtained from a patient treated with radiotherapy plus ipilimumab. The receptors shown here come from a human donor with non-small cell lung cancer who had stable disease on radiotherapy plus ipilimumab. CDR3s include the opening cysteine and the closing phenylalanine or tryptophan. D genes are given only for firm matches. The listing skips clone size in some rows; elsewhere it reads once, few, many or a size class.

CDR3: CASSPYRQGGNTIYF; DNA: TGTGCCAGCAGTCCCTATCGACAGGGCGGAAACACCATATATTTT; V: TRBV27; D: TRBD1; size: -; J: TRBJ1-3; length: 15
CDR3: CASSHAGTGGEKLFF; DNA: TGCGCCAGCAGCCACGCCGGGACAGGGGGAGAAAAACTGTTTTTT; V: TRBV5-1; D: TRBD1; size: -; J: TRBJ1-4; length: 15
CDR3: CASRRDSTSGANVLTF; DNA: TGTGCCAGCAGGCGGGACAGTACCTCTGGGGCCAACGTCCTGACTTTC; V: TRBV7-9; D: -; size: -; J: TRBJ2-6; length: 16
CDR3: CASRTGTENTEAFF; DNA: TGCGCCAGCAGAACCGGGACAGAGAACACTGAAGCTTTCTTT; V: TRBV10-2; D: TRBD1; size: -; J: TRBJ1-1; length: 14
CDR3: CASSPGTGVAGANVLTF; DNA: TGTGCCAGCTCCCCCGGGACAGGGGTAGCTGGGGCCAACGTCCTGACTTTC; V: TRBV18; D: TRBD1; size: -; J: TRBJ2-6; length: 17
CDR3: CASSLTSGDNEQFF; DNA: TGCGCCAGCAGCTTGACTAGCGGAGACAATGAGCAGTTCTTC; V: TRBV5-1; D: TRBD2; size: -; J: TRBJ2-1; length: 14
CDR3: CASSLVFGSTTGELFF; DNA: TGTGCCAGCAGCTTAGTTTTTGGGTCGACAACCGGGGAGCTGTTTTTT; V: TRBV7-2; D: -; size: -; J: TRBJ2-2; length: 16
CDR3: CASRPLADYNEQFF; DNA: TGTGCCAGCAGACCCCTGGCGGATTACAATGAGCAGTTCTTC; V: TRBV6-4; D: -; size: -; J: TRBJ2-1; length: 14
CDR3: CSAFTGGSSDTQYF; DNA: TGCAGCGCATTTACAGGGGGCTCATCAGATACGCAGTATTTT; V: TRBV29-1; D: TRBD1; size: few; J: TRBJ2-3; length: 14
CDR3: CASSSRSLSEQFF; DNA: TGTGCCAGCAGCTCACGGTCCCTAAGTGAGCAGTTCTTC; V: TRBV7-2; D: -; size: -; J: TRBJ2-1; length: 13
CDR3: CSVRVGQGFPGELFF; DNA: TGCAGCGTCAGGGTGGGACAGGGATTTCCCGGGGAGCTGTTTTTT; V: TRBV29-1; D: TRBD1; size: -; J: TRBJ2-2; length: 15
CDR3: CAWSPPRTVLSTDTQYF; DNA: TGTGCCTGGAGTCCCCCCCGGACAGTACTTAGCACAGATACGCAGTATTTT; V: TRBV30; D: -; size: -; J: TRBJ2-3; length: 17
CDR3: CASSHWGQTEETQYF; DNA: TGCGCCAGCAGCCATTGGGGACAGACCGAGGAGACCCAGTACTTC; V: TRBV4-1; D: TRBD1; size: -; J: TRBJ2-5; length: 15
CDR3: CASSVEKGPRGSFSNQPQHF; DNA: TGTGCCAGCAGCGTAGAAAAGGGGCCCAGGGGATCCTTTAGCAATCAGCCCCAGCATTTT; V: TRBV9; D: -; size: -; J: TRBJ1-5; length: 20
CDR3: CASSLGDRRSGNTIYF; DNA: TGCGCCAGCAGCTTGGGAGACAGACGCTCTGGAAACACCATATATTTT; V: TRBV5-1; D: -; size: -; J: TRBJ1-3; length: 16
CDR3: CASSLVGLGNSPLHF; DNA: TGCGCCAGCAGCTTGGTGGGCCTTGGTAATTCACCCCTCCACTTT; V: TRBV5-1; D: -; size: -; J: TRBJ1-6; length: 15
CDR3: CASSVVGRPTDTQYF; DNA: TGTGCTAGTTCCGTAGTGGGCAGACCCACAGATACGCAGTATTTT; V: TRBV12-5; D: -; size: -; J: TRBJ2-3; length: 15
CDR3: CAINDRGREPWKYYGYTF; DNA: TGTGCCATCAACGACAGGGGCCGAGAACCCTGGAAATACTATGGCTACACCTTC; V: TRBV10-3; D: TRBD1; size: once; J: TRBJ1-2; length: 18
CDR3: CASSPGLTSYEQYF; DNA: TGTGCCAGCTCACCGGGACTGACCTCCTACGAGCAGTACTTC; V: TRBV18; D: -; size: -; J: TRBJ2-7; length: 14
CDR3: CASSGILAGGLGVEQFF; DNA: TGCGCCAGCAGCGGAATCCTAGCGGGGGGGCTGGGGGTTGAGCAGTTCTTC; V: TRBV5-1; D: TRBD2; size: -; J: TRBJ2-1; length: 17
CDR3: CASSGSDRVGAKNIQYF; DNA: TGTGCCAGCTCAGGGAGTGACAGGGTAGGAGCCAAAAACATTCAGTACTTC; V: TRBV18; D: TRBD1; size: -; J: TRBJ2-4; length: 17
CDR3: CASRKTGGETQYF; DNA: TGTGCCAGCAGGAAGACAGGGGGAGAGACCCAGTACTTC; V: TRBV2; D: TRBD1; size: -; J: TRBJ2-5; length: 13
CDR3: CATSRDRSSPYNEQFF; DNA: TGTGCCACCAGCAGAGATCGGTCTAGTCCCTACAATGAGCAGTTCTTC; V: TRBV15; D: -; size: -; J: TRBJ2-1; length: 16
CDR3: CASSRVVTGELFF; DNA: TGTGCCTCTTCGAGGGTGGTAACCGGGGAGCTGTTTTTT; V: TRBV9; D: -; size: -; J: TRBJ2-2; length: 13
CDR3: CASKSTGGSYEQYF; DNA: TGTGCCAGCAAGTCGACAGGAGGATCCTACGAGCAGTACTTC; V: TRBV7-2; D: -; size: few; J: TRBJ2-7; length: 14
CDR3: CSVDPVADTQYF; DNA: TGCAGCGTTGACCCGGTAGCAGATACGCAGTATTTT; V: TRBV29-1; D: -; size: -; J: TRBJ2-3; length: 12
CDR3: CASSKLSPYGYTF; DNA: TGTGCCAGTAGTAAGCTTTCCCCCTATGGCTACACCTTC; V: TRBV19; D: -; size: -; J: TRBJ1-2; length: 13
CDR3: CAWSLGKVTNEQFF; DNA: TGTGCCTGGAGTCTCGGGAAAGTTACGAATGAGCAGTTCTTC; V: TRBV30; D: -; size: -; J: TRBJ2-1; length: 14
CDR3: CASSFLGENSPLHF; DNA: TGTGCCAGCAGTTTTTTGGGCGAAAATTCACCCCTCCACTTT; V: TRBV27; D: -; size: -; J: TRBJ1-6; length: 14
CDR3: CASRANVATNEKLFF; DNA: TGTGCCAGCAGGGCCAATGTTGCAACTAATGAAAAACTGTTTTTT; V: TRBV6-5; D: -; size: -; J: TRBJ1-4; length: 15
CDR3: CASSEVDWPQHF; DNA: TGTGCCAGCAGTGAAGTCGACTGGCCCCAGCATTTT; V: TRBV6-1; D: -; size: -; J: TRBJ1-5; length: 12
CDR3: CASSLGSGTGDSPLHF; DNA: TGTGCCAGCAGCTTGGGCTCCGGGACAGGGGATTCACCCCTCCACTTT; V: TRBV5-4; D: TRBD1; size: -; J: TRBJ1-6; length: 16
CDR3: CASSPSGRDTEAFF; DNA: TGTGCCAGCAGTCCTTCGGGGAGAGACACTGAAGCTTTCTTT; V: TRBV28; D: -; size: -; J: TRBJ1-1; length: 14
CDR3: CASSLPRGLGGYTF; DNA: TGTGCCAGCAGTTTACCCAGGGGGCTGGGGGGCTACACCTTC; V: TRBV28; D: TRBD1; size: few; J: TRBJ1-2; length: 14
CDR3: CASSKRDNSYTF; DNA: TGTGCCAGCAGCAAACGGGACAATAGCTACACCTTC; V: TRBV5-4; D: -; size: -; J: TRBJ1-2; length: 12
CDR3: CASSLTGTASNQPQHF; DNA: TGTGCCAGCAGCTTAACAGGGACAGCCAGCAATCAGCCCCAGCATTTT; V: TRBV7-9; D: TRBD1; size: -; J: TRBJ1-5; length: 16
CDR3: CASSFTGAPDGYTF; DNA: TGTGCCAGCAGCTTTACAGGGGCCCCAGATGGCTACACCTTC; V: TRBV7-8; D: TRBD1; size: -; J: TRBJ1-2; length: 14
CDR3: CASSSSIAAGTGNYEQYF; DNA: TGTGCCAGCAGCTCCTCAATCGCCGCCGGGACAGGGAACTACGAGCAGTACTTC; V: TRBV7-9; D: TRBD1; size: -; J: TRBJ2-7; length: 18
CDR3: CASSLEEGGTQYF; DNA: TGTGCCAGCAGCTTGGAGGAGGGTGGTACGCAGTATTTT; V: TRBV5-6; D: -; size: once; J: TRBJ2-3; length: 13
CDR3: CASSSTDRTQYF; DNA: TGTGCCAGCAGCTCAACGGACAGAACGCAGTATTTT; V: TRBV7-3; D: -; size: -; J: TRBJ2-3; length: 12
CDR3: CASETELQETQYF; DNA: TGTGCCAGCGAGACAGAGCTACAAGAGACCCAGTACTTC; V: TRBV25-1; D: -; size: -; J: TRBJ2-5; length: 13